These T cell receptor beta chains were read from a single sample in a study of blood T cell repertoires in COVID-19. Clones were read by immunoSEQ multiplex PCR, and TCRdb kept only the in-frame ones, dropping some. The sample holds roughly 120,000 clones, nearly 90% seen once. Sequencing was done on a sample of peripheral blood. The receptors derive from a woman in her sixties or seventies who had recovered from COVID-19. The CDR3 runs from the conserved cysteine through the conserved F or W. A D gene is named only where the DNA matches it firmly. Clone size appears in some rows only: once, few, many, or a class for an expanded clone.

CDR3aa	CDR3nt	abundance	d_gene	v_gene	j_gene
CASSLDRSYGYTF	TGTGCCAGCAGCCTCGACAGGAGTTATGGCTACACCTTC	once	-	TRBV6-2/TRBV6-3	TRBJ1-2
CASSEPPTNAYEQYF	TGTGCCAGCAGTGAGCCCCCGACAAATGCCTACGAGCAGTACTTC	-	-	TRBV6-1	TRBJ2-7
CASSLMRAGATDTQYF	TGTGCCAGCAGCTTAATGCGAGCGGGAGCCACAGATACGCAGTATTTT	once	TRBD2	TRBV7-3	TRBJ2-3
CASSFGQVNSPLHF	TGTGCCAGCAGCTTTGGACAGGTCAATTCACCCCTCCACTTT	-	TRBD1	TRBV13	TRBJ1-6
CASSQTGTRDPLQETQYF	TGTGCCAGCAGCCAAACCGGGACTAGGGATCCCCTACAAGAGACCCAGTACTTC	-	TRBD2	TRBV2	TRBJ2-5
CASSSADRVGGYTF	TGTGCCAGCAGTTCCGCCGACAGGGTCGGGGGCTACACCTTC	-	TRBD1	TRBV6-6	TRBJ1-2
CASSQRPDRLDEQYF	TGTGCCAGCAGCCAAAGGCCGGACAGGTTGGACGAGCAGTACTTC	-	TRBD1	TRBV3-1/TRBV3-2	TRBJ2-7
CSVNRLHF	TGCAGTGTTAACAGGCTCCACTTT	-	-	TRBV20-1	TRBJ1-6
CASTRWAGGLETQYF	TGTGCCAGCACCCGTTGGGCAGGGGGCCTAGAGACCCAGTACTTC	-	TRBD1	TRBV28	TRBJ2-5
CASSRTGGSNQPQHF	TGTGCCAGCTCACGGACAGGGGGGAGCAATCAGCCCCAGCATTTT	-	TRBD1	TRBV18	TRBJ1-5
CASSMDRNGYTF	TGTGCCAGTAGTATGGACAGAAATGGCTACACCTTC	-	-	TRBV19	TRBJ1-2
CASSPRRVEGYEQYF	TGTGCCAGCAGCCCGAGAAGGGTCGAGGGATACGAGCAGTACTTC	once	-	TRBV7-9	TRBJ2-7
CASNWGQGPYNEQFF	TGTGCCAGCAACTGGGGACAGGGCCCCTACAATGAGCAGTTCTTC	-	TRBD1	TRBV7-2	TRBJ2-1
CASSSTGSYSGANVLTF	TGTGCCAGCAGCTCCACGGGATCTTACTCTGGGGCCAACGTCCTGACTTTC	-	-	TRBV7-2	TRBJ2-6
CASSVSGAVASPRYF	TGTGCCAGCAGCGTCAGCGGGGCAGTGGCATCCCCCCGGTATTTT	-	TRBD2	TRBV9	TRBJ2-3
CASSVATTAGEQYF	TGTGCCAGCAGCGTAGCTACGACAGCAGGGGAGCAGTACTTC	-	-	TRBV9	TRBJ2-7
CASSYNRDRGNSPLHF	TGTGCCAGCAGTTACAACCGGGACAGGGGCAATTCACCCCTCCACTTT	-	TRBD1	TRBV6-5	TRBJ1-6
CASTTDTMNTEAFF	TGTGCCAGCACCACGGACACTATGAACACTGAAGCTTTCTTT	-	-	TRBV5-6	TRBJ1-1
CASSPRHRLYTDTQYF	TGTGCCAGCAGCCCCCGTCACCGACTATACACAGATACGCAGTATTTT	-	-	TRBV9	TRBJ2-3
CASSPPSPLSSYNEQFF	TGTGCCAGCTCACCACCGAGTCCACTGAGCTCCTACAATGAGCAGTTCTTC	-	-	TRBV18	TRBJ2-1
CAWIRGTPFNEQFF	TGTGCCTGGATTCGAGGGACTCCTTTCAATGAGCAGTTCTTC	few	-	TRBV30	TRBJ2-1
CASSHSGPSYEQYF	TGTGCCAGCAGCCACAGCGGGCCCTCCTACGAGCAGTACTTC	-	-	TRBV7-9	TRBJ2-7
CASSFPGMAPREQYF	TGTGCCAGCAGTTTCCCGGGGATGGCCCCGAGGGAGCAGTACTTC	-	-	TRBV28	TRBJ2-7
CASSPSGPYEQYF	TGCGCCAGCAGTCCATCAGGGCCCTACGAGCAGTACTTC	-	-	TRBV5-1	TRBJ2-7
CASGGGETQYF	TGTGCCTCCGGAGGAGGAGAGACCCAGTACTTC	once	-	TRBV7-2	TRBJ2-5
CASSTNTGTGGAGEGGLNYGYTF	TGCGCCAGCAGCACGAATACCGGGACAGGGGGCGCGGGAGAAGGAGGATTAAACTATGGCTACACCTTC	once	TRBD1	TRBV5-1	TRBJ1-2
CASSSTGYRQPQHF	TGTGCCAGCAGCTCGACAGGGTATAGGCAGCCCCAGCATTTT	-	TRBD1	TRBV7-8	TRBJ1-5
CASSLTAGRVTGELFF	TGCGCCAGCAGCCTGACAGCGGGGAGGGTAACCGGGGAGCTGTTTTTT	-	TRBD2	TRBV4-3	TRBJ2-2
CASALTGGRSTEAFF	TGTGCCAGCGCGTTAACAGGGGGCAGGAGCACTGAAGCTTTCTTT	-	TRBD1	TRBV28	TRBJ1-1
CASSLRTGPGTGELFF	TGTGCCAGCAGCTTGAGGACAGGACCGGGCACCGGGGAGCTGTTTTTT	-	TRBD1	TRBV5-4	TRBJ2-2
CASSQNAGTGHEKLFF	TGCGCCAGCAGCCAAAATGCCGGGACAGGGCATGAAAAACTGTTTTTT	-	TRBD1	TRBV4-1	TRBJ1-4
CASSPRGVTYEQYF	TGTGCCAGCAGCCCCCGGGGGGTCACCTACGAGCAGTACTTC	-	TRBD2	TRBV3-1/TRBV3-2	TRBJ2-7
CASSQEFGTGNTEAFF	TGTGCCAGCAGCCAAGAATTCGGGACAGGGAACACTGAAGCTTTCTTT	-	TRBD1	TRBV3-1/TRBV3-2	TRBJ1-1
CASSQVGSFTSPLHF	TGCGCCAGCAGCCAAGTGGGCAGCTTCACTTCACCCCTCCACTTT	-	-	TRBV4-1	TRBJ1-6
CASSLGEGFQYF	TGCGCCAGCAGCTTGGGGGAGGGGTTTCAGTACTTC	-	TRBD2	TRBV5-1	TRBJ2-4
CAISDGGDNEQFF	TGTGCCATCAGCGATGGAGGGGACAATGAGCAGTTCTTC	-	-	TRBV10-3	TRBJ2-1
CATSDPGTGGPYEQYF	TGTGCCACCAGTGACCCTGGGACAGGGGGTCCCTACGAGCAGTACTTC	-	TRBD1	TRBV24-1	TRBJ2-7
CASSQRGGKSTEAFF	TGTGCCAGCAGCCAGAGGGGGGGGAAGAGCACTGAAGCTTTCTTT	-	-	TRBV7-3	TRBJ1-1
CASSQTGSGNTIYF	TGTGCCAGCTCCCAAACAGGGTCTGGAAACACCATATATTTT	-	-	TRBV19	TRBJ1-3
CASSYSRSLNYGYTF	TGTGCCAGCAGTTACTCTCGTTCCTTGAACTATGGCTACACCTTC	-	-	TRBV6-5	TRBJ1-2
CASTPDLGIGKSYEQYF	TGTGCCAGCACCCCAGACTTGGGCATCGGGAAGTCCTACGAGCAGTACTTC	-	-	TRBV7-9	TRBJ2-7
CSVSRTDTQYF	TGCAGTGTATCCCGCACAGATACGCAGTATTTT	few	-	TRBV20-1	TRBJ2-3
CASASGGADNQPQHF	TGTGCCAGCGCCAGCGGGGGGGCCGACAATCAGCCCCAGCATTTT	few	-	TRBV6-6	TRBJ1-5
CASSRVAGSRSYEQYF	TGTGCCAGCAGCCGGGTGGCTGGCAGCAGATCCTACGAGCAGTACTTC	-	-	TRBV7-2	TRBJ2-7
CASSARTGDPRGYTF	TGTGCCAGCAGCGCTCGGACAGGGGATCCTAGGGGCTACACCTTC	-	TRBD1	TRBV7-2	TRBJ1-2
CASSSQTSGGFAYNEQFF	TGTGCCAGCAGTTCCCAGACTAGCGGGGGATTTGCCTACAATGAGCAGTTCTTC	-	TRBD2	TRBV28	TRBJ2-1
CASRGRSEGGYTF	TGTGCCAGCAGGGGACGTTCGGAGGGGGGCTACACCTTC	-	-	TRBV2	TRBJ1-2
CASSPYRVETQYF	TGTGCCAGCAGTCCATACAGGGTCGAGACCCAGTACTTC	-	-	TRBV28	TRBJ2-5
CASSRFRLLNTEAFF	TGTGCCAGCAGTAGATTCAGGCTCTTGAACACTGAAGCTTTCTTT	-	-	TRBV6-5	TRBJ1-1
CASSAAAGLKNIQYF	TGTGCCAGCTCGGCGGCGGCAGGGCTCAAAAACATTCAGTACTTC	once	-	TRBV18	TRBJ2-4
CASSRDRAGSDTQYF	TGTGCCAGCAGCCGGGACAGGGCAGGATCGGATACGCAGTATTTT	-	TRBD1	TRBV7-9	TRBJ2-3
CASSSNRGTEAFF	TGTGCCAGCAGCTCCAACAGGGGCACTGAAGCTTTCTTT	-	TRBD1	TRBV7-2	TRBJ1-1
CASSRTSFYEQYF	TGTGCCAGCAGCCGGACTAGCTTCTACGAGCAGTACTTC	-	TRBD2	TRBV7-2	TRBJ2-7
CASSKGGQGGYGYTF	TGTGCCAGCAGCAAAGGGGGACAGGGGGGCTATGGCTACACCTTC	-	-	TRBV21-1	TRBJ1-2
CASSEKRPGHLDQPQHF	TGTGCCAGCAGTGAAAAGAGGCCGGGACACCTGGATCAGCCCCAGCATTTT	-	-	TRBV2	TRBJ1-5
CASTSGSPSGGINEQYF	TGTGCCAGTACCAGCGGGAGTCCCTCGGGAGGTATAAACGAGCAGTACTTC	-	TRBD2	TRBV28	TRBJ2-7
CASSPNRDEQYF	TGTGCCAGCAGTCCGAACAGGGACGAGCAGTACTTC	-	-	TRBV6-6	TRBJ2-7
CASSLLGGEQYF	TGTGCCAGCAGCTTACTAGGGGGCGAGCAGTACTTC	-	-	TRBV7-2	TRBJ2-7
CASSFGGTSDTDTQYF	TGTGCCAGCAGCTTTGGTGGGACTAGCGACACAGATACGCAGTATTTT	-	TRBD2	TRBV5-4	TRBJ2-3